The entry below describes one TCR beta chain. The antigen remains undetermined. The data were taken from a study of beta chain features in type 1 diabetes. About the study: When patients were set against healthy donors, age, gender and cell yields were similar.

Sorting that relied on CD45RO/CCR7/CD25/CD127/CD95/CD27 yielded CD4+ naive, central memory, regulatory and stem cell-like memory cells. Whole-study results and caveats: Within each of all four CD4+ subsets, Type 1 diabetes patients had TCRB CDR3s that were moderately but significantly shorter.

This CDR3 is 15 amino acids long. V gave up 4 bases and J gave up 2 bases; unmatched junction bases: 6. CDR1 and CDR2 from the germline V gene are SGHNT and YYREEE (reference sequence). Sequencing targeted expressed TCRB transcripts, as all isolated RNA had been reverse transcribed. Only in-frame clones appear in the TCRdb table, and some are missing; sequencing was by immunoSEQ multiplex PCR. The data contain a few hundred thousand clones, approximately 12% of them seen just once; the ten biggest clones take up around 0.0099%. Specimen: naive CD4+ T cells from blood. The genes are TRBV5-4 and TRBJ2-1, with 7 bases identical to TRBD2. The clonotype comes from a woman aged 18-29 years with type 1 diabetes. CDR3 region: CASSPGRDAYNEQFF. The CDR3 DNA reads TGTGCCAGCAGCCCGGGGAGGGACGCCTACAATGAGCAGTTCTTC.